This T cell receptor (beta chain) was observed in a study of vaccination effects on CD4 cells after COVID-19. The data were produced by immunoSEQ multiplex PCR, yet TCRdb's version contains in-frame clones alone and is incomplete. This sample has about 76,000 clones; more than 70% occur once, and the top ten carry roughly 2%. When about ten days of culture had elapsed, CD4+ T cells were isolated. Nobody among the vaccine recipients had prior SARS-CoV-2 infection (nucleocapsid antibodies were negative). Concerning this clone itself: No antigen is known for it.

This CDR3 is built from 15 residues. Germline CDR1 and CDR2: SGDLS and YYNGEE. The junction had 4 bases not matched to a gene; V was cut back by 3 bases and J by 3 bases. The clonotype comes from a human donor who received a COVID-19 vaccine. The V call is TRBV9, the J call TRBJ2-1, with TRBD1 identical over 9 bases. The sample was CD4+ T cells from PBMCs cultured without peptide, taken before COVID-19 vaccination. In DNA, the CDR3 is TGTGCCAGCAGCGAACGGACAGGGGACTACAATGAGCAGTTCTTC. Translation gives CASSERTGDYNEQFF.